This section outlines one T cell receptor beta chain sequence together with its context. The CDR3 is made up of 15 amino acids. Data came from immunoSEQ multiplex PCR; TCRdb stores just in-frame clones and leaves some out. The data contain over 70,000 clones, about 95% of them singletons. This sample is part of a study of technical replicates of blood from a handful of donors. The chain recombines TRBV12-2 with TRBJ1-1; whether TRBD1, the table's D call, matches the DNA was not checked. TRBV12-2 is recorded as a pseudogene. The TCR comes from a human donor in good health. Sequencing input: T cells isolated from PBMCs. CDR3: CASRDPSTHYTEAFF. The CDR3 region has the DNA TGTGCAAGTCGCGACCCTTCGACACACTACACTGAAGCTTTCTTT.